The 32 T cell receptor beta chains below were found in one sample sequenced in a study of early stage breast cancer tumors. Assay: immunoSEQ multiplex PCR; the TCRdb copy retains only in-frame clones and omits some. The table lists 35,000 to 45,000 clones, 65% to 75% of them singletons, with approximately 7% in the top ten. Source material: blood. These receptors came from a person in their sixties or seventies with breast cancer.

In the case of this clone: An end of the junction differs from the germline gene, which may be a read error. The genes are TRBV5-1 and TRBJ2-7; TRBD1 might be the D (6 bases). This CDR3 is 14 amino acids long. Germline V gene data show CDR1 as SGHRS and CDR2 as YFSETQ. CDR3 DNA sequence: TGCGCCAGCAGCCTGGGGGCGGATGTTTACGTGCAGTACTTC. Translation: CASSLGADVYVQYF.

The J gene is TRBJ2-3, the V gene TRBV6-4; D is possibly TRBD2 (5 bases). The length of the CDR3 is 16 residues. The V end was cut by 0 bases, the J end by 5 bases, with 15 bases between. From germline, CDR1 is MRHNA and CDR2 SNTAGT. In DNA form, the CDR3 reads TGTGCCAGCAGTGACTCGGGGAGCACGCGCGGAGATACGCAGTATTTT. Translating it yields CASSDSGSTRGDTQYF.

This chain joins TRBV6-1 and TRBJ1-2; D ambiguous. The germline V gene encodes CDR1 MNHNS and CDR2 SASEGT. This CDR3 is built from 15 residues. Trimming stripped 11 bases from V and 7 bases from J, with 26 bases between. CDR3 nucleotides: TGTGCCGCGGTTGAACCGGGAGGTAACGGTATTGGCTACACCTTC. Amino acids: CAAVEPGGNGIGYTF.

The J gene is TRBJ1-4, the V gene TRBV2; tentatively, D is TRBD1 (5 bases). The germline CDR1 and CDR2 sequences are SNHLY and FYNNEI. Trimming took 0 bases from V and 4 from J, leaving 9 bases between them. This CDR3 has 15 residues. This chain's CDR3 is CASSEAGLGNEKLFF. CDR3 in DNA: TGTGCCAGCAGTGAAGCGGGGCTCGGTAATGAAAAACTGTTTTTT.

The chain carries TRBV18 and TRBJ1-2; 7 bases match TRBD1. J gave up 7 bases and V 3 bases, and 2 bases lay outside the gene matches. The CDR3 runs 12 residues. Germline V gene data show CDR1 as KGHSH and CDR2 as LQKENI. CDR3 DNA: TGTGCCAGCTCACCGGACAGGCCTGGCTACACCTTC. This gives the protein CASSPDRPGYTF. Looking up the rest from reference TRBV18 and TRBJ1-2 gives the full variable domain: NAGVMQNPRHLVRRRGQEARLRCSPMKGHSHVYWYRQLPEEGLKFMVYLQKENIIDESGMPKERFSAEFPKEGPSILRIQQVVRGDSAAYFCASSPDRPGYTFGSGTRLTVV.

The DNA for the CDR3 is TGTGCCAGCAGCCCTGGGGAGTGGTTGGGCGAGCAGTACTTC. Protein product: CASSPGEWLGEQYF. This chain connects TRBV7-9 to TRBJ2-7; perhaps TRBD2 as D (5 bases). The CDR3 covers 14 residues. Between the trimmed V and J ends, which lost 5 bases and 6 bases, there was a span of 17 bases. Germline lookup yields CDR1 SEHNR and CDR2 FQNEAQ (reference sequence).

The gene calls are TRBV19 and TRBJ2-1; D remains unclear. V lost 3 bases and J 6 bases, leaving 9 bases between the germline ends. Germline V gene data show CDR1 as LNHDA and CDR2 as SQIVND (reference sequence). The CDR3 runs to 13 residues. The CDR3 coding sequence is TGTGCCAGTAGTATCCAGGCCAGCAATGAGCAGTTCTTC. Its protein product is CASSIQASNEQFF.

This chain joins TRBV28 and TRBJ2-1; 9 nucleotides match TRBD1. In germline, CDR1 is MDHEN, CDR2 SYDVKM. The CDR3 extends over 15 amino acids. V dropped 6 bases and J dropped 4; count of bases not matched to a gene: 7. In DNA form, the CDR3 reads TGTGCCAGCAGACAGACGGGACAGGGTTACAATGAGCAGTTCTTC. It is translated as CASRQTGQGYNEQFF. Full variable domain (remainder filled in from reference TRBV28 and TRBJ2-1): DVKVTQSSRYLVKRTGEKVFLECVQDMDHENMFWYRQDPGLGLRLIYFSYDVKMKEKGDIPEGYSVSREKKERFSLILESASTNQTSMYLCASRQTGQGYNEQFFGPGTRLTVL.

The J gene is TRBJ2-3, the V gene TRBV28; the match to TRBD2 covers 9 bases. Germline CDR1 is MDHEN and CDR2 is SYDVKM. The ends lost 10 bases at V and 0 bases at J; junction bases unmatched: 17. The CDR3 sequence is 18 residues long. As DNA, the CDR3 is TGTGCCACCGGGAGTTTATCGTCTAGCGGGGTTAGCACAGATACGCAGTATTTT. Its protein is CATGSLSSSGVSTDTQYF.

Concerning this clone itself: The junction shows a germline mismatch at one end, possibly a read error. The chain couples TRBV5-4 to TRBJ1-1, with D uncertain. CDR1 and CDR2 (germline): SGHNT, YYREEE (reference sequence). The CDR3 covers 12 residues. The CDR3 here is CASSSRHTEAFF. The CDR3 coding sequence is TGTGCCAGCAGCTCTCGACACACCGAAGCTTTCTTT.

The chain uses TRBV9 and TRBJ1-2; D is perhaps TRBD1 (5 bases). The V end was cut by 2 bases, the J end by 8 bases, with 16 bases between. The germline V gene encodes CDR1 SGDLS and CDR2 YYNGEE. The CDR3 consists of 14 residues. The CDR3 protein is CASSVLGGRKGYTF. CDR3 nucleotides: TGTGCCAGCAGCGTGCTTGGGGGTCGGAAGGGCTACACCTTC.

The rearrangement uses TRBV5-1 and TRBJ2-5; weak D call: TRBD2 (6 bases). Per germline, CDR1 SGHRS and CDR2 YFSETQ. The V end was cut by 1 base, the J end by 2 bases, with 6 bases between. CDR3 length: 13 amino acids. CDR3 region: CASSLSGQETQYF. For the CDR3, the DNA is TGCGCCAGCAGCTTGAGCGGGCAAGAGACCCAGTACTTC.

V and J are TRBV19 and TRBJ2-3; D is uncertain. The germline V gene encodes CDR1 LNHDA and CDR2 SQIVND (reference sequence). CDR3 length: 17 residues. Trimming pared 5 bases from V and 4 bases from J, leaving 22 bases between. Here the CDR3 reads CASSPHDNRQRPDTQYF. DNA of the CDR3: TGTGCCAGTAGTCCTCACGATAACCGGCAACGACCAGATACGCAGTATTTT.

The J gene is TRBJ2-7, the V gene TRBV9; 10 bases are a match to TRBD1. Losses at the gene ends were 3 bases for V and 5 bases for J; bases not matched to a gene: 8. This CDR3 has 15 residues. In germline, CDR1 is SGDLS, CDR2 YYNGEE. For the CDR3, the DNA is TGTGCCAGCAGCGCCCGGGACAGGGGATTGGACGAGCAGTACTTC. Its translation is CASSARDRGLDEQYF.

This clone was observed a handful of times. V is TRBV6-1 and J is TRBJ1-2; 8 positions match TRBD1. Per the germline V gene, CDR1 is MNHNS and CDR2 is SASEGT. V was pared by 6 bases and J by 4 bases, with 4 bases of the junction left unmatched. The CDR3 runs 13 residues. The CDR3 loop is CASSQTGGYGYTF. CDR3 in DNA: TGTGCCAGCAGCCAAACAGGGGGCTATGGCTACACCTTC.

The chain joins TRBV5-1 to TRBJ2-1, with TRBD1 matching 9 bases. J lost 6 bases, V lost 3 bases, and 13 bases had no gene match. The germline V gene encodes CDR1 SGHRS and CDR2 YFSETQ. The CDR3 has 17 residues. CDR3 sequence: CASSSRGTGTNPNEQFF. CDR3 nucleotides: TGCGCCAGCAGCTCCCGAGGGACAGGGACTAATCCCAATGAGCAGTTCTTC.

Only a few counts were recorded for this clone. The V call is TRBV10-3, the J call TRBJ1-1; D unresolved. Trimming stripped 4 bases from V and 5 bases from J, with 8 bases between. CDR1 is ENHRY and CDR2 is SYGVKD in the germline V gene. CDR3 length equals 12 residues. The CDR3 sequence is CAISADGTEAFF. The CDR3 nucleotides read TGTGCCATCAGTGCGGACGGGACTGAAGCTTTCTTT.

The chain joins TRBV27 to TRBJ1-5; D not certain. The germline gives CDR1 MNHEY, CDR2 SMNVEV (reference sequence). V was clipped by 6 bases and J by 3 bases, with 12 bases between them. The CDR3 is 14 residues long. CDR3 bases: TGTGCCAGCAGCCCCTTCGGCTCCAATCAGCCCCAGCATTTT. This codes for CASSPFGSNQPQHF.

The V gene is TRBV2, the J gene TRBJ2-5, with 9 bases identical to TRBD2. J was trimmed by 5 bases and V by 5 bases; bases with no gene match: 12. The CDR3 is 16 residues long. CDR1 is SNHLY and CDR2 is FYNNEI in the germline V gene. As DNA, the CDR3 is TGTGCCAGCAGTAGGTGGTCAGTAGCGGGAGAGGAGACCCAGTACTTC. As protein: CASSRWSVAGEETQYF.

CDR3 region: CASIGGRAGNTIYF. The DNA for the CDR3 is TGTGCCAGCATAGGTGGCAGGGCTGGAAACACCATATATTTT. This chain links TRBV28 with TRBJ1-3, with a tentative D call TRBD1 (5 bases). Germline V gives CDR1 MDHEN, CDR2 SYDVKM. Trimming left V 7 bases short and J 2 bases short, with 12 bases between. The CDR3 totals 14 residues. The whole variable domain, filled in from reference TRBV28 and TRBJ1-3, reads DVKVTQSSRYLVKRTGEKVFLECVQDMDHENMFWYRQDPGLGLRLIYFSYDVKMKEKGDIPEGYSVSREKKERFSLILESASTNQTSMYLCASIGGRAGNTIYFGEGSWLTVV.

The chain carries TRBV6-5 and TRBJ1-1, with 9 bases lining up with TRBD1. Germline CDR1 MNHEY, CDR2 SVGAGI. The CDR3 is 16 residues long. The V segment lost 0 bases and the J segment 1 base; nucleotides outside the gene matches: 3. CDR3 amino acids: CASSYSKGQGNTEAFF. The CDR3 nucleotides read TGTGCCAGCAGTTACTCAAAGGGACAGGGGAACACTGAAGCTTTCTTT.

Only a few counts were recorded for this clone. The V and J genes are TRBV11-3 and TRBJ2-1; 7 nucleotides align to TRBD2. Germline CDR1 is SGHNT and CDR2 is YENEEA. This CDR3 comprises 15 residues. V gave up 4 bases and J gave up 4 bases; unmatched junction bases: 7. The DNA for the CDR3 is TGTGCCAGCAGCTACTATCTAGCGGCGTACAATGAGCAGTTCTTC. Residues: CASSYYLAAYNEQFF.

The V and J genes are TRBV11-2 and TRBJ1-2, with 8 bases lining up with TRBD1. This CDR3 comprises 13 residues. The V gene end was trimmed by 5 bases and the J gene end by 5 bases; junction bases not matched to a gene: 4. Germline V lookup: CDR1 SGHAT, CDR2 FQNNGV. The DNA for the CDR3 is TGTGCCAGCAGCCCAGACAGGGGATATGGCTACACCTTC. Its protein product is CASSPDRGYGYTF.

The J gene is TRBJ2-1, the V gene TRBV5-4, with TRBD2 matching over 10 bases. From germline, CDR1 is SGHNT and CDR2 YYREEE (reference sequence). The CDR3 spans 14 residues. The trim removed 9 bases at V and 2 bases at J, leaving 5 bases unmatched. The CDR3 sequence is CAINSGRTYNEQFF. The CDR3 DNA follows: TGTGCCATCAATAGCGGGAGGACCTACAATGAGCAGTTCTTC.

The genes are TRBV19 and TRBJ2-3, with 11 positions matching TRBD2. CDR1 is LNHDA, CDR2 SQIVND, per germline (reference sequence). CDR3 length: 18 residues. V gave up 5 bases and J gave up 4 bases; unmatched junction bases: 14. The CDR3 nucleotides read TGTGCCAGTAGTCCCCGAGGGTGGCTAGCGGGAGGCCCAGATACGCAGTATTTT. Encoded protein: CASSPRGWLAGGPDTQYF.

CDR3 protein: CASSLGAGTGHEKLFF. As DNA, the CDR3 is TGCGCCAGCAGCTTGGGGGCCGGGACAGGGCATGAAAAACTGTTTTTT. The J gene is TRBJ1-4, the V gene TRBV5-1; 9 nucleotides align to TRBD1. The V segment lost 0 bases and the J segment 6 bases; nucleotides outside the gene matches: 6. The CDR3 totals 16 residues. CDR1 and CDR2 (germline): SGHRS, YFSETQ. The full variable domain, in which reference TRBV5-1 and TRBJ1-4 provide the parts outside the CDR3, is KAGVTQTPRYLIKTRGQQVTLSCSPISGHRSVSWYQQTPGQGLQFLFEYFSETQRNKGNFPGRFSGRQFSNSRSEMNVSTLELGDSALYLCASSLGAGTGHEKLFFGSGTQLSVL.

The chain recombines TRBV13 with TRBJ2-1; possible D gene TRBD2, 5 bases. Germline V gene sequence: CDR1 PRHDT, CDR2 FYEKMQ (reference sequence). V was shortened by 5 bases and J by 6 bases, with 14 bases between the two germline ends. The CDR3 totals 14 residues. The CDR3 coding sequence is TGTGCCAGCAGCCCCAGAGGACTCATCAATGAGCAGTTCTTC. This sequence encodes CASSPRGLINEQFF.

This sequence joins TRBV10-2 and TRBJ1-1; no definite D call. This CDR3 has 13 residues. Deletions cut 6 bases from V and 1 base from J, with 9 bases between. Germline V CDR1 and CDR2: WSHSY, SAAADI. CDR3 nucleotides: TGCGCCAGCAGAAGGACGGAGAACACTGAAGCTTTCTTT. Translating gives CASRRTENTEAFF.

In its sample, this clone was seen a few times. The gene calls are TRBV10-3 and TRBJ2-7, with 14 bases fitting TRBD2. The J segment lost 0 bases and the V segment lost 5 bases, leaving 6 bases of the junction unmatched. The CDR3 runs to 17 residues. CDR1 and CDR2 from the germline V gene are ENHRY and SYGVKD. The CDR3 loop reads CAISKGLAGVSSYEQYF. The CDR3 bases are TGTGCCATCAGTAAGGGACTAGCGGGAGTGAGCTCCTACGAGCAGTACTTC.

The V and J genes are TRBV7-9 and TRBJ2-1; 8 bases line up with TRBD2. V gave up 3 bases and J gave up 7 bases; unmatched junction bases: 11. The CDR3 runs 16 residues. The germline gives CDR1 SEHNR, CDR2 FQNEAQ (reference sequence). The chain's CDR3 is CASSLDASGRSNEQFF. The CDR3 coding sequence is TGTGCCAGCAGCTTGGATGCCAGCGGGAGATCGAATGAGCAGTTCTTC. The full variable domain, completed using reference TRBV7-9 and TRBJ2-1, is DTGVSQNPRHKITKRGQNVTFRCDPISEHNRLYWYRQTLGQGPEFLTYFQNEAQLEKSRLLSDRFSAERPKGSFSTLEIQRTEQGDSAMYLCASSLDASGRSNEQFFGPGTRLTVL.

The chain has TRBV6-5 and TRBJ1-2, with D tentatively TRBD1 (6 bases). CDR3 size: 14 residues. The ends were cut back, 8 bases at V and 8 bases at J, with 21 bases in the middle. Germline V CDR1 and CDR2: MNHEY, SVGAGI. CDR3 region: CASSSWGGPEGYTF. CDR3 bases: TGTGCCAGCTCTTCCTGGGGGGGCCCTGAGGGCTACACCTTC.

The table lists this clone with a few counts. This chain links TRBV6-6 with TRBJ1-1, with D possibly being TRBD1 (5 bases). This CDR3 is 14 amino acids long. Trimming removed 7 bases at V and 1 base at J, with 13 bases between. Looked up from germline, CDR1 is MNHNY and CDR2 is SVGAGI (reference sequence). Written as DNA, the CDR3 is TGTGCCAGCATTCGTTATCAGGGGAACACTGAAGCTTTCTTT. This translates into CASIRYQGNTEAFF.